The 17 T cell receptor beta chains below all came from one sample that was sequenced in a study of cytomegalovirus exposure and HLA in healthy donors. PCR amplification relied on 60 Vbeta primers (plus 13 Jbeta primers). Profiling relied on immunoSEQ multiplex PCR, and the TCRdb table lists in-frame clones only, not all of them. The data contain 200,000 to 250,000 clones, 85% to 90% of them singletons. Sequenced material: PBMCs. The receptors were sampled from a human donor in good health.

The CDR3 DNA is TGTGCCAGCACCCAAACGGGACTAGACAGCGGGGAGCTGTTTTTT. Encoded protein: CASTQTGLDSGELFF. The V and J genes are TRBV6-1 and TRBJ2-2, with TRBD2 matching over 8 bases. Germline V gives CDR1 MNHNS, CDR2 SASEGT. V lost 7 bases and J lost 7; bases outside the gene matches: 11. This CDR3 has 15 amino acids.

The V call is TRBV7-2, the J call TRBJ2-5, with 12 bases that match TRBD2. Looked up from germline, CDR1 is SGHTA and CDR2 is FQGNSA. The length of the CDR3 is 15 residues. The J segment lost 5 bases and the V segment lost 1 base, leaving 2 bases of the junction unmatched. CDR3 residues: CASSLVLAGGETQYF. The CDR3 coding sequence is TGTGCCAGCAGCTTAGTGCTAGCGGGAGGGGAGACCCAGTACTTC. The whole variable domain, filled in from reference TRBV7-2 and TRBJ2-5, reads GAGVSQSPSNKVTEKGKDVELRCDPISGHTALYWYRQSLGQGLEFLIYFQGNSAPDKSGLPSDRFSAERTGGSVSTLTIQRTQQEDSAVYLCASSLVLAGGETQYFGPGTRLLVL.

This clone was recorded a few times. The gene calls are TRBV18 and TRBJ1-1; 7 bases match TRBD1. The germline V gene has CDR1 KGHSH and CDR2 LQKENI. This CDR3 is 15 amino acids long. The ends lost 3 bases at V and 1 base at J; junction bases unmatched: 5. The CDR3 sequence: CASSPLQGTNTEAFF. CDR3 DNA sequence: TGTGCCAGCTCACCCTTACAGGGGACGAACACTGAAGCTTTCTTT.

The chain joins TRBV18 to TRBJ2-1; the match to TRBD2 covers 10 bases. V shed 2 bases, J shed 6 bases, and the junction held 7 bases outside the gene matches. In germline, CDR1 is KGHSH, CDR2 LQKENI. The CDR3 contains 16 residues. The CDR3 here is CASSPTSGGVSNEQFF. The CDR3 DNA reads TGTGCCAGCTCACCAACCAGCGGGGGGGTATCCAATGAGCAGTTCTTC.

This chain links TRBV30 with TRBJ2-1; TRBD2 might be the D (6 bases). Trimming took 0 bases from V and 5 from J, leaving 14 bases between them. Germline V gene sequence: CDR1 GTSNPN, CDR2 SVGIG (reference sequence). The CDR3 loop spans 15 amino acids. Here the CDR3 DNA reads TGTGCCTGGAGTGTAACGCTTGCGGGAAACAATGAGCAGTTCTTC. Amino acid sequence: CAWSVTLAGNNEQFF.

The chain has TRBV7-3 and TRBJ1-1; the match to TRBD1 covers 7 bases. Trimming removed 5 bases from V and 5 bases from J; junction bases left unmatched: 11. The V gene's germline CDR1 is SGHTA and CDR2 FQGTGA. The CDR3 is 15 amino acids. DNA of the CDR3: TGTGCCAGCAGCCAAAGTCCAGGGGGAGGTACTGAAGCTTTCTTT. It is translated as CASSQSPGGGTEAFF.

The rearrangement uses TRBV7-2 and TRBJ2-7; 7 bases are a match to TRBD2. The CDR3 spans 16 residues. The germline CDR1 and CDR2 sequences are SGHTA and FQGNSA. The ends lost 3 bases at V and 3 bases at J; junction bases unmatched: 11. This CDR3 reads CASSFSSGTTIYEQYF. The CDR3 region has the DNA TGTGCCAGCAGCTTTTCCTCCGGGACTACTATCTACGAGCAGTACTTC.

The rearrangement joins TRBV7-9 to TRBJ2-7; 9 bases line up with TRBD2. This CDR3 contains 15 residues. V shed 2 bases and J 2 bases; nucleotides not matched to a gene: 4. From germline, CDR1 is SEHNR and CDR2 FQNEAQ (reference sequence). CDR3 amino acids: CASSLSSGTAYEQYF. CDR3 bases: TGTGCCAGCAGCTTATCTAGCGGGACCGCCTACGAGCAGTACTTC. The full variable domain, completed using reference TRBV7-9 and TRBJ2-7, is DTGVSQNPRHKITKRGQNVTFRCDPISEHNRLYWYRQTLGQGPEFLTYFQNEAQLEKSRLLSDRFSAERPKGSFSTLEIQRTEQGDSAMYLCASSLSSGTAYEQYFGPGTRLTVT.

The rearrangement joins TRBV9 to TRBJ1-2; the match to TRBD1 covers 7 bases. Germline V gene data show CDR1 as SGDLS and CDR2 as YYNGEE. V gave up 4 bases and J gave up 9 bases; unmatched junction bases: 15. This CDR3 comprises 15 residues. For the CDR3, the DNA is TGTGCCAGCAGCCCAACACAGGGGCCAGGGGAACGCTACACCTTC. Residues: CASSPTQGPGERYTF.

J is TRBJ1-5 and V is TRBV2; D is possibly TRBD1 (5 bases). The V end lost 2 bases, the J end lost 5 bases, and 10 bases lay between the germline ends. Germline V gene lookup returns CDR1 SNHLY and CDR2 FYNNEI. This CDR3 has 14 residues. Here the CDR3 reads CASSERGGYQPQHF. The CDR3 bases are TGTGCCAGCAGTGAACGGGGGGGGTATCAGCCCCAGCATTTT.

This chain connects TRBV19 to TRBJ1-1, with D possibly being TRBD1 (5 bases). The V end lost 9 bases, the J end lost 1 base, and 6 bases lay between the germline ends. The CDR3 sequence is 11 residues long. Germline CDR1 reads LNHDA; CDR2 reads SQIVND (reference sequence). The CDR3 sequence is CASGGNTEAFF. The CDR3 DNA is TGTGCCAGCGGGGGGAACACTGAAGCTTTCTTT.

This rearrangement joins TRBV19 to TRBJ2-5; 10 bases map to TRBD1. J lost 4 bases, V lost 7 bases, and 6 bases had no gene match. The V gene's germline CDR1 is LNHDA and CDR2 SQIVND (reference sequence). The CDR3 contains 14 residues. The CDR3 DNA reads TGTGCCAGTAAAGGGACAGGGGCAGGAGAGACCCAGTACTTC. This codes for CASKGTGAGETQYF.

The chain employs TRBV9 and TRBJ1-4, with 8 bases identical to TRBD1. The CDR3 totals 14 residues. Trimming took 5 bases from V and 6 from J; bases not matched to a gene: 6. The germline CDR1 and CDR2 sequences are SGDLS and YYNGEE. CDR3 nucleotides: TGTGCCAGCAGTCTGGGACAGGTAGATGAAAAACTGTTTTTT. Translation gives CASSLGQVDEKLFF.

The V gene is TRBV5-1, the J gene TRBJ2-7, with 10 bases identical to TRBD2. This CDR3 is built from 15 residues. Trimming removed 1 base from V and 5 bases from J; junction bases left unmatched: 6. Germline lookup yields CDR1 SGHRS and CDR2 YFSETQ. CDR3 in DNA: TGCGCCAGCAGCTTGCGGGGGCTAGCGGGAGACGAGCAGTACTTC. This translates into CASSLRGLAGDEQYF.

The J gene is TRBJ1-2, the V gene TRBV19, with 11 bases matching TRBD1. With 4 bases clipped from V and 4 bases from J, the junction kept 5 bases outside the gene matches. The V gene's germline CDR1 is LNHDA and CDR2 SQIVND (reference sequence). The CDR3 extends over 15 amino acids. The CDR3 coding sequence is TGTGCCAGTAGTAGAGGACAGGGGGCCCGCTATGGCTACACCTTC. It is translated as CASSRGQGARYGYTF.

The V call is TRBV14, the J call TRBJ1-2; D is possibly TRBD1 (5 bases). This CDR3 contains 15 residues. V lost 4 bases, J lost 4 bases, and 16 bases lay in between. Per germline, CDR1 SGHDN and CDR2 FVKESK. This CDR3 is CASSLSGDPPYGYTF. CDR3 nucleotide sequence: TGTGCCAGCAGCCTGAGCGGGGACCCTCCCTATGGCTACACCTTC.

This chain connects TRBV29-1 to TRBJ1-2; TRBD1 agrees at 8 bases. Germline lookup yields CDR1 SQVTM and CDR2 ANQGSEA. The V segment lost 3 bases and the J segment 2 bases; nucleotides outside the gene matches: 8. The CDR3 loop spans 15 amino acids. The CDR3 sequence is CSVDGRRQGNYGYTF. CDR3 nucleotide sequence: TGCAGCGTTGATGGTAGGAGACAGGGGAACTATGGCTACACCTTC.